Below, 21 T cell receptor beta chains from the same sample are listed, as sequenced in a study of cytomegalovirus exposure and HLA in healthy donors. PCR involved 60 Vbeta and 13 Jbeta primers. The method was immunoSEQ multiplex PCR; TCRdb's version includes in-frame clones alone and lacks a portion of them. The sample comprises approximately 160,000 clones, approximately 67% of which are singletons, and less than 5% rests with the top ten. Sequenced input: PBMCs. The receptors were sampled from a woman in her late teens or twenties in good health and CMV-seropositive.

This chain connects TRBV5-1 to TRBJ2-1; D is perhaps TRBD1 (6 bases). Germline CDR1 SGHRS, CDR2 YFSETQ. The V gene lost 5 bases and the J gene lost 8 bases, with 11 bases spanning the gap. This CDR3 has 12 residues. The CDR3 reads CASSTQGDEQFF. Written as DNA, the CDR3 is TGCGCCAGCAGTACACAGGGAGATGAGCAGTTCTTC.

This rearrangement joins TRBV6-6 to TRBJ1-5; a weak D match, TRBD1 (5 bases). Germline lookup yields CDR1 MNHNY and CDR2 SVGAGI (reference sequence). The CDR3 is 15 amino acids. Trimming pared 2 bases from V and 0 bases from J, leaving 8 bases between. In DNA, the CDR3 is TGTGCCAGCAGTTACACGCAGGGTAGCAATCAGCCCCAGCATTTT. It codes for CASSYTQGSNQPQHF.

The genes are TRBV18 and TRBJ2-3; 9 bases agree with TRBD2. The ends lost 7 bases at V and 4 bases at J; junction bases unmatched: 15. Looked up from germline, CDR1 is KGHSH and CDR2 is LQKENI. This CDR3 is 17 amino acids long. The CDR3 nucleotides read TGTGCCAGCTACCCCCACAACGCGGGGGGGCGAGCAGATACGCAGTATTTT. It specifies CASYPHNAGGRADTQYF.

The chain carries TRBV14 and TRBJ1-1; tentatively, D is TRBD1 (6 bases). This CDR3 spans 13 amino acids. Deletions cut 0 bases from V and 11 bases from J, with 13 bases between. Germline CDR1 reads SGHDN; CDR2 reads FVKESK. CDR3 region: CASSQDGAGDAFF. DNA for the CDR3: TGTGCCAGCAGCCAAGATGGGGCAGGGGATGCTTTCTTT. Drawing the rest from reference TRBV14 and TRBJ1-1, the complete variable domain is EAGVTQFPSHSVIEKGQTVTLRCDPISGHDNLYWYRRVMGKEIKFLLHFVKESKQDESGMPNNRFLAERTGGTYSTLKVQPAELEDSGVYFCASSQDGAGDAFFGQGTRLTVV.

This chain uses TRBV28 with TRBJ2-2, with D possibly being TRBD2 (5 bases). This CDR3 contains 15 residues. Germline V lookup: CDR1 MDHEN, CDR2 SYDVKM. Trimming removed 1 base from V and 6 bases from J, with 12 bases in between. The CDR3: CASSLFGLAAGELFF. The CDR3 nucleotides read TGTGCCAGCAGTTTATTCGGGCTAGCAGCCGGGGAGCTGTTTTTT.

This clone has only a few counts. The chain has TRBV29-1 and TRBJ2-4; D remains unclear. This CDR3 contains 11 residues. The germline CDR1 and CDR2 sequences are SQVTM and ANQGSEA. V was cut by 4 bases and J by 6 bases, with 7 bases left in between. CDR3 nucleotides: TGCAGCGTTGGCTCGGGAAACATTCAGTACTTC. Translation: CSVGSGNIQYF.

The chain recombines TRBV7-8 with TRBJ2-7, with D hard to call. CDR1 is SGHVS and CDR2 is FQNEAQ in the germline V gene. Trimming removed 4 bases from V and 4 bases from J, with 5 bases in between. This CDR3 contains 11 residues. The CDR3 bases are TGTGCCAGCAGCTCGAGGTACGAGCAGTACTTC. It yields the protein CASSSRYEQYF.

This chain uses TRBV30 with TRBJ2-2; D might be TRBD2 (6 bases). Germline loops: CDR1 GTSNPN, CDR2 SVGIG (reference sequence). This CDR3 contains 16 residues. V was trimmed by 3 bases and J by 5 bases, leaving 19 bases between them. The CDR3 DNA follows: TGTGCCTGGAGGTCCTTCGGGACTCTACAGACCGGGGAGCTGTTTTTT. Translating it yields CAWRSFGTLQTGELFF.

The V gene is TRBV28, the J gene TRBJ2-3; 10 bases match TRBD2. The CDR3 loop spans 14 amino acids. Germline-derived CDR1 and CDR2 are MDHEN and SYDVKM. Trimming removed 4 bases from V and 7 bases from J; junction bases left unmatched: 5. In nucleotides, the CDR3 is TGTGCCAGCAGTTCGACTAGCGGGTGGTATACGCAGTATTTT. It translates to CASSSTSGWYTQYF.

The chain combines TRBV11-2 with TRBJ1-1; unclear D gene. This CDR3 region has 15 residues. V lost 0 bases, J lost 1 base, and 9 bases lay in between. Germline CDR1 SGHAT, CDR2 FQNNGV. CDR3 nucleotides: TGTGCCAGCAGCTTAGAAGCGTCTTGGAACACTGAAGCTTTCTTT. Translating gives CASSLEASWNTEAFF. Full variable domain (remainder filled in from reference TRBV11-2 and TRBJ1-1): EAGVAQSPRYKIIEKRQSVAFWCNPISGHATLYWYQQILGQGPKLLIQFQNNGVVDDSQLPKDRFSAERLKGVDSTLKIQPAKLEDSAVYLCASSLEASWNTEAFFGQGTRLTVV.

The table lists this clone with a few counts. The rearrangement uses TRBV5-1 and TRBJ2-1; 8 nucleotides match TRBD1. The CDR3 is 14 residues long. V was clipped by 5 bases and J by 6 bases; unmatched bases: 7. Germline assignment: CDR1 SGHRS and CDR2 YFSETQ. CDR3 sequence: CASRTGTGPNEQFF. CDR3 nucleotides: TGCGCCAGCAGGACCGGGACAGGACCCAATGAGCAGTTCTTC.

The chain carries TRBV27 and TRBJ2-7; D possibly corresponds to TRBD1 (5 bases). Germline V CDR1 and CDR2: MNHEY, SMNVEV (reference sequence). The V gene lost 6 bases and the J gene lost 3 bases, with 15 bases spanning the gap. This CDR3 is 14 amino acids long. The CDR3: CASSHQGFFYEQYF. CDR3 DNA sequence: TGTGCCAGCAGCCACCAGGGTTTCTTCTACGAGCAGTACTTC.

The CDR3 region is CASSKKTSGVRSSYNEQFF. CDR3 sequence (DNA): TGTGCCAGCAGTAAAAAGACTAGCGGAGTTCGGAGCTCCTACAATGAGCAGTTCTTC. J is TRBJ2-1 and V is TRBV27, with 9 bases lining up with TRBD2. Losses at the gene ends were 5 bases for V and 0 bases for J; bases not matched to a gene: 14. CDR3 length: 19 residues. The V gene's germline CDR1 is MNHEY and CDR2 SMNVEV (reference sequence).

V and J are TRBV6-1 and TRBJ2-2, with TRBD2 matching over 10 bases. V shed 8 bases and J 4 bases; nucleotides not matched to a gene: 7. Germline CDR1 reads MNHNS; CDR2 reads SASEGT. This CDR3 spans 15 amino acids. The CDR3 sequence is CASPRTSGGTGELFF. The CDR3 DNA is TGTGCCAGCCCTAGGACTAGCGGAGGCACCGGGGAGCTGTTTTTT.

The chain combines TRBV5-1 with TRBJ1-6; D is uncertain. The germline V and J ends were trimmed by 0 bases and 0 bases, with 7 bases remaining between them. Germline CDR1 and CDR2: SGHRS and YFSETQ. This CDR3 has 16 amino acids. CDR3 DNA sequence: TGCGCCAGCAGCTTGGGAGTGAGCTCCTATAATTCACCCCTCCACTTT. As protein: CASSLGVSSYNSPLHF.

V usage is TRBV11-2 and J usage is TRBJ1-4; D call uncertain. The CDR3 is 12 amino acids. Trimming removed 1 base from V and 10 bases from J, with 7 bases in between. Germline V CDR1 and CDR2: SGHAT, FQNNGV. The CDR3 spells CASSLVAGKLFF. In DNA, the CDR3 is TGTGCCAGCAGCTTAGTGGCAGGAAAACTGTTTTTT.

V and J are TRBV7-3 and TRBJ2-1; D possibly corresponds to TRBD2 (6 bases). Trimming left V 3 bases short and J 4 bases short, with 10 bases between. Germline V gene lookup returns CDR1 SGHTA and CDR2 FQGTGA. This CDR3 has 14 residues. In DNA form, the CDR3 reads TGTGCCAGCAGCTTTTTCGGGGGATACAATGAGCAGTTCTTC. Its protein is CASSFFGGYNEQFF.

The chain combines TRBV7-9 with TRBJ2-3, with a weak D call TRBD1 (6 bases). Germline lookup yields CDR1 SEHNR and CDR2 FQNEAQ (reference sequence). With 5 bases removed from V and 0 bases from J, the gap between germline ends came to 15 bases. The CDR3 is made up of 16 amino acids. The CDR3 DNA sequence: TGTGCCAGCAGCCGAACCGGGACAACTAGCACAGATACGCAGTATTTT. This sequence encodes CASSRTGTTSTDTQYF.

This clone showed up just once. V is TRBV27 and J is TRBJ2-7, with D hard to call. The germline gives CDR1 MNHEY, CDR2 SMNVEV (reference sequence). CDR3 length: 16 amino acids. The V and J ends lost 0 bases and 2 bases respectively, with 14 bases between them. The CDR3, as DNA: TGTGCCAGCAGTTTATCCCCGGGTTCCCTTACCTACGAGCAGTACTTC. It encodes CASSLSPGSLTYEQYF.

The chain is built from TRBV5-6 and TRBJ2-3; the match to TRBD2 covers 8 bases. V lost 1 base and J lost 2; bases outside the gene matches: 3. The CDR3 sequence is 15 residues long. Germline assignment: CDR1 SGHDT and CDR2 YYEEEE. The CDR3 nucleotides are TGTGCCAGCAGCTTGACTAGCGGTCCCACAGATACGCAGTATTTT. Protein product: CASSLTSGPTDTQYF. Looking up the rest from reference TRBV5-6 and TRBJ2-3 gives the full variable domain: DAGVTQSPTHLIKTRGQQVTLRCSPKSGHDTVSWYQQALGQGPQFIFQYYEEEERQRGNFPDRFSGHQFPNYSSELNVNALLLGDSALYLCASSLTSGPTDTQYFGPGTRLTVL.

This chain joins TRBV7-8 and TRBJ2-2; D gene uncertain. The J call may be faulty, since TRBJ1-3 better matches the DNA end. The CDR3 length is 14 residues. Germline assignment: CDR1 SGHVS and CDR2 FQNEAQ. The CDR3 coding sequence is TGTGCCAGCAGGTTATATACGACTGGAAACACCATATATTTT. Its protein is CASRLYTTGNTIYF.